The present TCR beta chain was sequenced within a study of identical twins. Study-wide findings and caveats: Models underestimated how often monozygotic twins shared out-of-frame TCR alpha. An excess of low generation probability was shown by twin-shared out-of-frame alpha sequences. Beta out-of-frame sequences displayed a weaker excess of sharing between twins.

This CDR3 comprises 14 residues. Per the germline V gene, CDR1 is MNHNS and CDR2 is SASEGT. Trimming removed 7 bases from V and 8 bases from J; junction bases left unmatched: 11. Turning to this clonotype: Its antigen is undetermined.

Unique molecular identifiers were in the cDNA, with template-switch universal primer binding. TCRdb processed the 5' RACE reads anew with MiXCR; each CDR3 protein has one entry. The table records about 250,000 distinct CDR3 sequences, about 8% of them present only once. These data were also filed under a second study, of yellow fever vaccine responses in identical twins.

V and J are TRBV6-1 and TRBJ2-1; 7 nucleotides agree with TRBD2. The TCR comes from a woman in her late teens or twenties in good health. Sequenced sample: CD8+ T cells sorted from blood. The CDR3 sequence: CASTAGPLGDEQFF. DNA of the CDR3: TGTGCCAGCACAGCGGGACCCCTCGGTGATGAGCAGTTCTTC.